The 25 T cell receptor beta chains given below trace back to one sample, sequenced in a study of response to subunit inactivated influenza vaccine. TCRdb independently ran MiXCR on the RT-PCR reads; one entry per CDR3 protein. The sample records approximately 520,000 distinct CDR3 sequences, roughly 23% being singletons. The sample consisted of CD4+ T cells sorted from PBMCs, taken about 5 days after vaccination. These receptors were collected from a man aged 45-65 years who received an inactivated influenza vaccine.

The chain recombines TRBV20-1 with TRBJ2-1, with 7 nucleotides matching TRBD2. Trimming removed 0 bases from V and 10 bases from J; junction bases left unmatched: 12. The CDR3 extends over 15 amino acids. Germline CDR1 and CDR2: DFQATT and SNEGSKA (reference sequence). The CDR3 sequence: CSARDHVGGVREQFF. CDR3 DNA: TGCAGTGCTAGAGATCATGTGGGAGGGGTAAGGGAGCAGTTCTTC.

The chain combines TRBV6-1 with TRBJ1-1, with TRBD1 matching over 7 bases. With 5 bases clipped from V and 0 bases from J, the junction kept 6 bases outside the gene matches. The CDR3 runs to 15 residues. The germline gives CDR1 MNHNS, CDR2 SASEGT. The CDR3 loop reads CASSPRQGMNTEAFF. CDR3 DNA sequence: TGTGCCAGCAGTCCCCGACAGGGAATGAACACTGAAGCTTTCTTT.

This clonotype was found a few times. The genes are TRBV5-1 and TRBJ2-1; 7 nucleotides agree with TRBD1. Germline V lookup: CDR1 SGHRS, CDR2 YFSETQ. CDR3 length: 15 residues. V lost 4 bases, J lost 8 bases, and 12 bases stayed unmatched. The DNA of the CDR3 is TGCGCCAGCAGCCGAGGGGCGACAGGGTCAGATGAGCAGTTCTTC. It encodes CASSRGATGSDEQFF. The full variable domain, with the rest looked up from reference TRBV5-1 and TRBJ2-1, is KAGVTQTPRYLIKTRGQQVTLSCSPISGHRSVSWYQQTPGQGLQFLFEYFSETQRNKGNFPGRFSGRQFSNSRSEMNVSTLELGDSALYLCASSRGATGSDEQFFGPGTRLTVL.

This clonotype was detected a few times. V and J are TRBV7-2 and TRBJ2-1; D is undetermined. Germline CDR1 is SGHTA and CDR2 is FQGNSA. CDR3 length: 14 residues. V gave up 3 bases and J gave up 4 bases, with 10 bases separating them. The CDR3 coding sequence is TGTGCCAGCAGCTTTCGTCGGGCTTACAATGAGCAGTTCTTC. This sequence encodes CASSFRRAYNEQFF.

This clonotype appeared once. The chain carries TRBV12-3 or TRBV12-4 and TRBJ2-3; TRBD1 matches at 8 bases. CDR3 size: 15 residues. Trimming removed 6 bases from V and 1 base from J; junction bases left unmatched: 6. The CDR3 region has the DNA TGTGCCAGCAGAGCCAGGGGGCAGCGCACAGATACGCAGTATTTT. Protein: CASRARGQRTDTQYF.

This clonotype was seen more than once but under ten times. The V gene is TRBV5-1, the J gene TRBJ2-3, with TRBD2 matching over 8 bases. The CDR3 spans 16 residues. Trimming cost V 0 bases and J 0 bases; bases outside gene matches: 3. Germline V gene lookup returns CDR1 SGHRS and CDR2 YFSETQ. This CDR3 reads CASSLELAASTDTQYF. CDR3 nucleotide sequence: TGCGCCAGCAGCTTGGAACTAGCGGCTAGCACAGATACGCAGTATTTT.

A single count supports this clonotype. The chain links TRBV6-1 to TRBJ1-1; the D is unclear. The CDR3 contains 15 residues. V was trimmed by 6 bases and J by 1 base, leaving 15 bases between them. Germline CDR1 and CDR2: MNHNS and SASEGT. CDR3 sequence (DNA): TGTGCCAGCAGGACTGGGAGGGTAAAGAACACTGAAGCTTTCTTT. Protein sequence: CASRTGRVKNTEAFF.

V is TRBV7-2 and J is TRBJ1-5; TRBD1 matches at 7 bases. CDR3 size: 15 residues. The V segment lost 3 bases and the J segment 3 bases; nucleotides outside the gene matches: 5. CDR1 is SGHTA and CDR2 is FQGNSA in the germline V gene. The CDR3 nucleotides are TGTGCCAGCAGCTTTACCGGGACAGTCAATCAGCCCCAGCATTTT. It yields the protein CASSFTGTVNQPQHF.

This clonotype was seen a few times. V and J are TRBV6-1 and TRBJ1-6; D is ambiguous. The CDR3 extends over 10 amino acids. V was shortened by 1 base and J by 15 bases, with 4 bases between the two germline ends. Germline CDR1 is MNHNS and CDR2 is SASEGT. The CDR3 sequence: CASSEELLHF. In DNA form, the CDR3 reads TGTGCCAGCAGTGAAGAACTCCTCCACTTT.

This chain uses TRBV5-1 with TRBJ2-3, with 7 bases identical to TRBD1. V dropped 4 bases and J dropped 1; count of bases not matched to a gene: 6. Germline V gene sequence: CDR1 SGHRS, CDR2 YFSETQ. The CDR3 is 15 amino acids. CDR3 DNA sequence: TGCGCCAGCAGCCTCGACAGGGCCCGCACAGATACGCAGTATTTT. As protein: CASSLDRARTDTQYF.

This clonotype has a handful of counts. The rearrangement joins TRBV7-2 to TRBJ2-4; 8 nucleotides line up with TRBD1. The trim removed 4 bases at V and 6 bases at J, leaving 5 bases unmatched. The CDR3 length is 14 residues. Germline lookup yields CDR1 SGHTA and CDR2 FQGNSA. CDR3 bases: TGTGCCAGCAGCTACGACAGGGGCAGAAACATTCAGTACTTC. Translated: CASSYDRGRNIQYF.

This clonotype was picked up a small number of times. The chain uses TRBV12-3 or TRBV12-4 and TRBJ1-6, with D unclear. This CDR3 has 12 amino acids. The V and J ends lost 1 base and 17 bases respectively, with 12 bases between them. CDR3 DNA: TGTGCCAGCAGTTTAGTGGTAGGGCCGGTCCACTTT. The encoded protein is CASSLVVGPVHF.

This sequence joins TRBV4-3 and TRBJ2-7; 9 positions agree with TRBD1. The V and J ends lost 2 bases and 4 bases, in that order; junction bases with no gene match: 6. CDR1 and CDR2 from the germline V gene are LGHNA and YSLEER. The CDR3 has 15 amino acids. The CDR3: CASSQKGTGPYEQYF. CDR3 nucleotide sequence: TGCGCCAGCAGCCAAAAAGGGACAGGGCCGTACGAGCAGTACTTC.

This clonotype was recorded many times. The genes are TRBV5-1 and TRBJ2-7, with 7 bases identical to TRBD1. Losses at the gene ends were 0 bases for V and 6 bases for J; bases not matched to a gene: 6. Germline values: CDR1 SGHRS, CDR2 YFSETQ. The CDR3 has 14 amino acids. In DNA form, the CDR3 reads TGCGCCAGCAGCTTGGATCAGGGGGATAGCGAGCAGTACTTC. This translates into CASSLDQGDSEQYF.

The chain recombines TRBV5-1 with TRBJ2-1, with TRBD2 matching 7 bases. The V gene end was trimmed by 0 bases and the J gene end by 9 bases; junction bases not matched to a gene: 6. CDR1 is SGHRS, CDR2 YFSETQ, per germline. This CDR3 is 14 amino acids long. CDR3 nucleotide sequence: TGCGCCAGCAGCTTGGAGCGGGGTCCGGGTGAGCAGTTCTTC. This encodes CASSLERGPGEQFF.

This clonotype turned up a few times. In nucleotides, the CDR3 is TGTGCCAGCAGATCAGGGAACACAGATACGCAGTATTTT. Protein sequence: CASRSGNTDTQYF. The chain combines TRBV6-1 with TRBJ2-3; the D gene is possibly TRBD1 (5 bases). The CDR3 totals 13 residues. V was trimmed by 6 bases and J by 2 bases, leaving 9 bases between them. CDR1 and CDR2 (germline): MNHNS, SASEGT.

The chain employs TRBV20-1 and TRBJ1-5; TRBD1 matches 9 bases. V lost 3 bases, J lost 8 bases, and 2 bases stayed unmatched. The CDR3 loop spans 12 amino acids. Germline assignment: CDR1 DFQATT and CDR2 SNEGSKA (reference sequence). CDR3 DNA sequence: TGCAGTGCTAGGACAGGGGGGGAGCCCCAGCATTTT. Its translation is CSARTGGEPQHF.

The CDR3 coding sequence is TGTGCCACCAGCAGACTGGGACAGGGGATGGAGGGCTACACCTTC. Residues: CATSRLGQGMEGYTF. The V gene is TRBV15, the J gene TRBJ1-2; 10 bases match TRBD1. The CDR3 is 15 residues long. The ends lost 2 bases at V and 8 bases at J; junction bases unmatched: 8. Looked up from germline, CDR1 is LNHNV and CDR2 is YYDKDF (reference sequence).

A few counts support this clonotype. The genes are TRBV6-5 and TRBJ2-2, with D hard to call. The CDR3 extends over 15 amino acids. Trimming removed 0 bases from V and 1 base from J, with 6 bases in between. Looked up from germline, CDR1 is MNHEY and CDR2 is SVGAGI. The CDR3 loop reads CASSYSAENTGELFF. CDR3 bases: TGTGCCAGCAGTTACTCGGCAGAGAACACCGGGGAGCTGTTTTTT.

The chain employs TRBV20-1 and TRBJ2-1; 8 bases map to TRBD1. The V segment lost 6 bases and the J segment 1 base; nucleotides outside the gene matches: 5. The CDR3 length is 14 residues. CDR1 is DFQATT, CDR2 SNEGSKA, per germline (reference sequence). The DNA for the CDR3 is TGCAGTGCGACTAGACAGGGGTCCTACAATGAGCAGTTCTTC. Translated: CSATRQGSYNEQFF.

This chain links TRBV4-2 with TRBJ2-5; D is undetermined. The CDR3 has 13 residues. Between the trimmed V and J ends, which lost 0 bases and 5 bases, there was a span of 7 bases. CDR1 and CDR2 from the germline V gene are LGHNA and YNFKEQ. The CDR3 sequence: CASSQEFAETQYF. DNA of the CDR3: TGTGCCAGCAGCCAAGAGTTTGCCGAGACCCAGTACTTC.

This clonotype was counted only a few times. CDR3 protein: CASSLSPGPPDTQYF. The CDR3 DNA sequence: TGTGCCAGCAGTTTATCCCCAGGACCCCCAGATACGCAGTATTTT. The chain uses TRBV28 and TRBJ2-3; D gene unclear. The germline gives CDR1 MDHEN, CDR2 SYDVKM. The CDR3 runs to 15 residues. V was trimmed by 1 base and J by 4 bases, leaving 12 bases between them. The variable domain in full, with the rest retrieved from reference TRBV28 and TRBJ2-3, is DVKVTQSSRYLVKRTGEKVFLECVQDMDHENMFWYRQDPGLGLRLIYFSYDVKMKEKGDIPEGYSVSREKKERFSLILESASTNQTSMYLCASSLSPGPPDTQYFGPGTRLTVL.

This clonotype was recorded at least ten times. The chain carries TRBV5-1 and TRBJ1-1; D gene unclear. There are 14 residues in the CDR3. Per germline, CDR1 SGHRS and CDR2 YFSETQ. Trimming left V 1 base short and J 2 bases short, with 9 bases between. The CDR3 sequence: CASSLPGGNTEAFF. The CDR3 DNA is TGCGCCAGCAGCTTGCCCGGCGGTAACACTGAAGCTTTCTTT.

On this clonotype: Relative to the germline gene, one junction end is altered; a read error may explain this. The chain is built from TRBV29-1 and TRBJ2-7; D is ambiguous. The CDR3 runs to 11 residues. From germline, CDR1 is SQVTM and CDR2 ANQGSEA. The CDR3 sequence: CSVAGTYGQYF. As DNA, the CDR3 is TGCAGCGTTGCAGGTACCTACGGGCAGTACTTC.

This clonotype occurred a few times. The V and J genes are TRBV7-9 and TRBJ2-1; TRBD2 matches 7 bases. The germline V gene encodes CDR1 SEHNR and CDR2 FQNEAQ (reference sequence). The CDR3 is made up of 12 amino acids. With V trimmed by 5 bases and J by 8 bases, 3 bases remained unmatched. CDR3 coding DNA: TGTGCCAGCAGCGCCCTAGCGGATGAGCAGTTCTTC. Translated: CASSALADEQFF.